This T cell receptor beta chain was sequenced during a study of T cells after yellow fever vaccination. Regarding the study as a whole: Re-detected after boosting: most primary clones, more than 95% of CD4 and about 89% of CD8. Across the CD4 and CD8 compartments, a small share of clonotypes was present in both.

The V gene end was trimmed by 4 bases and the J gene end by 8 bases; junction bases not matched to a gene: 12. CDR1 SGHTA and CDR2 FQGNSA come from the germline V gene. CDR3 length: 17 amino acids. This clonotype was observed many times. Its antigen is undetermined. Researchers made TCR cDNA using 5'RACE template switching, and this step added a universal primer site and UMIs. TCRdb reprocessed the 5' RACE reads with MiXCR, giving one entry per CDR3 protein. Of about 320,000 distinct CDR3 sequences listed, about 4.5% were seen once; the top ten hold roughly a fifth. This sample comprised PBMCs, obtained 15 days after the yellow fever booster vaccination. The sequence derives from a man between 18 and 29 years old who received the YFV17D yellow fever vaccine. The chain employs TRBV7-2 and TRBJ2-1; 12 bases align to TRBD2. Here the CDR3 reads CASSSPTSGGPGDEQFF. CDR3 nucleotide sequence: TGTGCCAGCAGCTCCCCCACTAGCGGGGGGCCTGGGGATGAGCAGTTCTTC.